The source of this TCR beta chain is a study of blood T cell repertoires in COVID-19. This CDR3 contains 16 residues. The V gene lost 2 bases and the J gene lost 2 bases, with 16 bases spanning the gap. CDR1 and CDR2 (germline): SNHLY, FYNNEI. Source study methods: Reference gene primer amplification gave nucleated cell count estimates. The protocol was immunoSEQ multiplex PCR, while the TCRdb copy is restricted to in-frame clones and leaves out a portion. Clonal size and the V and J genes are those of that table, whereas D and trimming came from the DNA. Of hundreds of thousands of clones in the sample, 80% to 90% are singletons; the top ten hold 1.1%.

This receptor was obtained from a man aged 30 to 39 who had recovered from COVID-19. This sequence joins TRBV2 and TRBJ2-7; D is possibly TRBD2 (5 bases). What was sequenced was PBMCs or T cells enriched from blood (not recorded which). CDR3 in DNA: TGTGCCAGCAGTGAACACCCCCCGTCGGGAACCTACGAGCAGTACTTC. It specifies CASSEHPPSGTYEQYF.